This paragraph reports one TCR beta chain. The data derive from a study of patients and donors after allogeneic stem cell transplantation. TCRdb ran MiXCR on the RT-PCR reads and lists one entry per CDR3 protein. The table shows 2,000 to 2,500 distinct CDR3 sequences, with roughly 19% occurring only once. Germline V gene sequence: CDR1 MGHRA, CDR2 YSYEKL. CDR3 length: 17 amino acids. V shed 0 bases and J shed 2 bases, with 14 bases lying between them. Sample: blood, either unsorted or a sorted T cell fraction (not recorded which). The receptor's source is a human donor who was either an allogeneic HSCT recipient or a stem cell or donor lymphocyte infusion donor (not recorded which). It is not recorded whose cells these are; they may come from a transplant donor. V usage is TRBV4-1 and J usage is TRBJ2-1; D may be TRBD2 (6 bases). CDR3 in DNA: TGCGCCAGCAGCCAAGAAATGGGGACTCTTGCCTACAATGAGCAGTTCTTC. This sequence encodes CASSQEMGTLAYNEQFF.